This entry lists 19 T cell receptor beta chains sequenced from one sample in a study of blood T cell repertoires in COVID-19. Generated by immunoSEQ multiplex PCR, the TCRdb table keeps only in-frame clones and is missing some. Among 200,000 to 250,000 clones listed, 92% were seen once. Source material: peripheral blood. Receptors were obtained from a man aged 30 to 39 with COVID-19, enrolled during active disease.

V gene TRBV5-4 combines with J gene TRBJ2-5, with 12 bases identical to TRBD1. CDR1 SGHNT and CDR2 YYREEE come from the germline V gene (reference sequence). V lost 3 bases to trimming and J lost 5 bases; unmatched junction nucleotides: 5. The CDR3 loop spans 15 amino acids. CDR3 sequence: CASSSGTGGGETQYF. The CDR3 DNA follows: TGTGCCAGCAGCTCGGGGACAGGGGGCGGCGAGACCCAGTACTTC.

This chain links TRBV6-5 with TRBJ1-2, with TRBD1 matching 7 bases. V lost 6 bases and J lost 6; bases outside the gene matches: 10. The CDR3 is 14 amino acids. Germline V gives CDR1 MNHEY, CDR2 SVGAGI. CDR3 protein: CASSQSRQGHGYTF. CDR3 coding DNA: TGTGCCAGCAGCCAGAGCCGACAGGGCCATGGCTACACCTTC.

This rearrangement joins TRBV6-5 to TRBJ1-2, with D possibly being TRBD1 (6 bases). This CDR3 region has 13 residues. Germline CDR1 and CDR2: MNHEY and SVGAGI. The V and J ends lost 6 bases and 8 bases respectively, with 16 bases between them. The DNA for the CDR3 is TGTGCCAGCAGCGAGCAACAGGGCGGCGGCTACACCTTC. Protein sequence: CASSEQQGGGYTF.

The V gene is TRBV9, the J gene TRBJ2-7; 9 bases map to TRBD2. Per germline, CDR1 SGDLS and CDR2 YYNGEE. V lost 6 bases to trimming and J lost 6 bases; unmatched junction nucleotides: 10. The CDR3 covers 14 residues. The DNA of the CDR3 is TGTGCCAGCACCCCCCACTGGCGGGGGGGCGAGCAGTACTTC. This sequence encodes CASTPHWRGGEQYF.

This sequence joins TRBV11-2 and TRBJ2-7, with TRBD2 as a possible D gene (6 bases). Germline V gene lookup returns CDR1 SGHAT and CDR2 FQNNGV. This CDR3 contains 14 residues. Trimming removed 5 bases from V and 7 bases from J, with 18 bases in between. CDR3 sequence reads: CASSPLRGTGEQYF. The CDR3 DNA reads as TGTGCCAGCAGCCCACTTCGGGGGACCGGGGAGCAGTACTTC.

The CDR3 sequence is CASSFSGAVVAFF. The DNA of the CDR3 is TGCGCCAGCAGCTTCTCAGGGGCCGTTGTAGCTTTCTTT. The gene calls are TRBV5-1 and TRBJ1-1; tentative D call: TRBD1 (6 bases). Trimming shortened V by 2 bases and J by 10 bases, and 15 bases separated the two germline ends. The CDR3 consists of 13 residues. Germline loops: CDR1 SGHRS, CDR2 YFSETQ.

This clone was observed a few times. The chain recombines TRBV11-1 with TRBJ2-2; no definite D call. Trimming took off 2 bases at V and 0 bases at J, with 7 bases between the two ends. The length of the CDR3 is 15 residues. Germline V gene lookup returns CDR1 SGHAT and CDR2 FQDESV (reference sequence). CDR3 sequence reads: CASSLTPSNTGELFF. The CDR3 region has the DNA TGTGCCAGCAGCTTAACTCCTTCGAACACCGGGGAGCTGTTTTTT.

The chain uses TRBV19 and TRBJ1-2; TRBD1 is a possible D gene (5 bases). From germline, CDR1 is LNHDA and CDR2 SQIVND (reference sequence). This CDR3 has 14 amino acids. V lost 6 bases, J lost 6 bases, and 17 bases lay in between. The CDR3 reads CASRWPGGSNGYTF. CDR3 in DNA: TGTGCCAGTAGATGGCCCGGGGGTAGCAATGGCTACACCTTC.

This chain joins TRBV9 and TRBJ2-3, with D possibly being TRBD2 (5 bases). V gave up 2 bases and J gave up 6 bases, with 10 bases separating them. CDR1 SGDLS and CDR2 YYNGEE come from the germline V gene. CDR3 size: 13 residues. In nucleotides, the CDR3 is TGTGCCAGCAGCGTGACCACTAGTGATACGCAGTATTTT. Its protein is CASSVTTSDTQYF.

As regards this clone: The same CDR3 can be traced to other DNA sequences in this sample. The genes are TRBV5-1 and TRBJ1-4, with 8 bases identical to TRBD1. The CDR3 covers 14 residues. Germline values: CDR1 SGHRS, CDR2 YFSETQ. J gave up 8 bases and V 4 bases, and 7 bases lay outside the gene matches. The CDR3 nucleotides are TGCGCCAGCAGCCTCGGACAGGGCCGCGAAAAACTGTTTTTT. Its translation is CASSLGQGREKLFF.

This sequence joins TRBV19 and TRBJ1-5; tentatively, D is TRBD1 (6 bases). Germline V gene data show CDR1 as LNHDA and CDR2 as SQIVND (reference sequence). The CDR3 totals 14 residues. V was shortened by 7 bases and J by 7 bases, with 17 bases between the two germline ends. The CDR3, as DNA: TGTGCCAGTAACCCTGCGGGGGGCTTCCAGCCCCAGCATTTT. It yields the protein CASNPAGGFQPQHF.

The chain carries TRBV2 and TRBJ1-6, with TRBD1 matching over 9 bases. Germline CDR1 reads SNHLY; CDR2 reads FYNNEI. Losses at the gene ends were 0 bases for V and 6 bases for J; bases not matched to a gene: 3. There are 16 residues in the CDR3. CDR3 sequence: CASSEAPGQGNSPLHF. The DNA of the CDR3 is TGTGCCAGCAGTGAAGCGCCGGGACAGGGTAATTCACCCCTCCACTTT.

The chain has TRBV12-3 or TRBV12-4 and TRBJ1-2; 8 bases are shared with TRBD1. The junction had 4 bases not matched to a gene; V was cut back by 5 bases and J by 8 bases. CDR3 length equals 12 residues. The CDR3 DNA reads as TGTGCCAGCAGTAAGACAGGGGACGGCTACACCTTC. Translating gives CASSKTGDGYTF.

The chain carries TRBV6-1 and TRBJ1-5; the D is unclear. Germline V gives CDR1 MNHNS, CDR2 SASEGT. The V end lost 3 bases, the J end lost 4 bases, and 13 bases lay between the germline ends. This CDR3 region has 15 residues. The CDR3 is CASSERAQNNQPQHF. The CDR3 coding sequence is TGTGCCAGCAGTGAGCGGGCGCAGAATAATCAGCCCCAGCATTTT.

This clone was seen once. This rearrangement joins TRBV29-1 to TRBJ1-1, with TRBD1 as a possible D gene (5 bases). V was clipped by 3 bases and J by 7 bases, with 12 bases between them. Germline V gene data show CDR1 as SQVTM and CDR2 as ANQGSEA. CDR3 length: 12 residues. The CDR3 nucleotides read TGCAGCGTTGACGGTTTCGGGGGTGAAGCTTTCTTT. This gives the protein CSVDGFGGEAFF.

A single count supports this clone. This chain connects TRBV7-9 to TRBJ2-5; D possibly corresponds to TRBD2 (6 bases). This CDR3 region has 15 residues. V lost 2 bases, J lost 2 bases, and 12 bases lay in between. In germline, CDR1 is SEHNR, CDR2 FQNEAQ (reference sequence). The CDR3 is CASSLTPRGQETQYF. CDR3 DNA: TGTGCCAGCAGCTTAACCCCGCGGGGTCAAGAGACCCAGTACTTC.

The CDR3 DNA is TGTGCCAGCAGCGTAGTTGACAGGGGAGGAGAGACCCAGTACTTC. Translating gives CASSVVDRGGETQYF. The chain has TRBV9 and TRBJ2-5, with TRBD1 matching 8 bases. V gave up 0 bases and J gave up 4 bases; unmatched junction bases: 5. In germline, CDR1 is SGDLS, CDR2 YYNGEE. The CDR3 totals 15 residues. Using reference TRBV9 and TRBJ2-5 for the parts outside the CDR3, the full variable domain is DSGVTQTPKHLITATGQRVTLRCSPRSGDLSVYWYQQSLDQGLQFLIQYYNGEERAKGNILERFSAQQFPDLHSELNLSSLELGDSALYFCASSVVDRGGETQYFGPGTRLLVL.

The V and J genes are TRBV15 and TRBJ2-3; D perhaps matches TRBD2 (5 bases). Germline CDR1 reads LNHNV; CDR2 reads YYDKDF (reference sequence). This CDR3 has 16 residues. The V gene lost 1 base and the J gene lost 6 bases, with 17 bases spanning the gap. CDR3 DNA sequence: TGTGCCACCAGCAGAGGGTTGAGCGGTCAGAGGGATACGCAGTATTTT. Translating it yields CATSRGLSGQRDTQYF.

This rearrangement joins TRBV28 to TRBJ2-7, with TRBD2 identical over 10 bases. V trimming: 6 bases; J trimming: 4 bases; junction bases outside the gene matches: 12. Per the germline V gene, CDR1 is MDHEN and CDR2 is SYDVKM. The CDR3 runs 16 residues. The CDR3 DNA reads as TGTGCCAGCAGCCCCACCTACCGGGGACTAGCGTACGAGCAGTACTTC. This encodes CASSPTYRGLAYEQYF.